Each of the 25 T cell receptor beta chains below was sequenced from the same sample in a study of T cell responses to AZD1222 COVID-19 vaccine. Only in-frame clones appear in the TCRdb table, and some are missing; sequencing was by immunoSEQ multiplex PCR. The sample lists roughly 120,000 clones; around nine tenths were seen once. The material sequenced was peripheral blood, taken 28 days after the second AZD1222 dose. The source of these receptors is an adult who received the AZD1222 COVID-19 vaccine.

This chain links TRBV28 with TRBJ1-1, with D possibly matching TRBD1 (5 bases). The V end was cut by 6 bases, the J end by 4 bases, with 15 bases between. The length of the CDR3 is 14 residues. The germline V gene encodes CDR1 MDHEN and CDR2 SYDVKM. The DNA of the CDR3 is TGTGCCAGCAGGAAAGGGACCGGGGGCACTGAAGCTTTCTTT. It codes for CASRKGTGGTEAFF.

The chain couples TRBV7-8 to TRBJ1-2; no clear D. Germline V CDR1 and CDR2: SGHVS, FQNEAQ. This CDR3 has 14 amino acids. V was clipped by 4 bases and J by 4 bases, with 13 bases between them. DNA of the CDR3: TGTGCCAGCAGCTCCGAATGGGTTCTCTATGGCTACACCTTC. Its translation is CASSSEWVLYGYTF.

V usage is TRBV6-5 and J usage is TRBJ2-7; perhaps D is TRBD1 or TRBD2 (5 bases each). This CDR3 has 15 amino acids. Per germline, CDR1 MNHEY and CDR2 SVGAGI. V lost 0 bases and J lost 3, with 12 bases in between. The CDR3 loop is CASSYSTGANYEQYF. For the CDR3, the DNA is TGTGCCAGCAGTTACTCGACCGGGGCAAACTACGAGCAGTACTTC.

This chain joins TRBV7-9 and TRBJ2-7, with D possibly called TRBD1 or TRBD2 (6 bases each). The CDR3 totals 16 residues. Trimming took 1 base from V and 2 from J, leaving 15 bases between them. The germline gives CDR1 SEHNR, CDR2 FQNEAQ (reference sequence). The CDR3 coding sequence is TGTGCCAGCAGCTTAGTTAGGGGGGTCCTGGCCTACGAGCAGTACTTC. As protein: CASSLVRGVLAYEQYF.

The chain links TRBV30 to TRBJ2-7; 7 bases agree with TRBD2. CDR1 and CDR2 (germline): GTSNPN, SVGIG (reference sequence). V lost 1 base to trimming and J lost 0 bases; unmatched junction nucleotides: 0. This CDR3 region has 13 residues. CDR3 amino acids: CAWSGGSSYEQYF. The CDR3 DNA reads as TGTGCCTGGAGTGGCGGGAGCTCCTACGAGCAGTACTTC.

DNA for the CDR3: TGTGCCAGCTCACCACCTGAGGACTCGGGGGGCAATCAGCCCCAGCATTTT. Translated: CASSPPEDSGGNQPQHF. The chain recombines TRBV18 with TRBJ1-5, with D perhaps matching TRBD1 (5 bases). From germline, CDR1 is KGHSH and CDR2 LQKENI. CDR3 length equals 17 residues. The V and J ends lost 0 bases and 2 bases respectively, with 14 bases between them. The full variable domain, in which reference TRBV18 and TRBJ1-5 provide the parts outside the CDR3, is NAGVMQNPRHLVRRRGQEARLRCSPMKGHSHVYWYRQLPEEGLKFMVYLQKENIIDESGMPKERFSAEFPKEGPSILRIQQVVRGDSAAYFCASSPPEDSGGNQPQHFGDGTRLSIL.

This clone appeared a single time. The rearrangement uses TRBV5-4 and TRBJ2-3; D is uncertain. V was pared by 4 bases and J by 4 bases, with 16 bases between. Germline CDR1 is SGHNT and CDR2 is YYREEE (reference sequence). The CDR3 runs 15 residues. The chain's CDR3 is CASSPVNYYSDTQYF. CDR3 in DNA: TGTGCCAGCAGCCCTGTGAACTACTACTCAGATACGCAGTATTTT.

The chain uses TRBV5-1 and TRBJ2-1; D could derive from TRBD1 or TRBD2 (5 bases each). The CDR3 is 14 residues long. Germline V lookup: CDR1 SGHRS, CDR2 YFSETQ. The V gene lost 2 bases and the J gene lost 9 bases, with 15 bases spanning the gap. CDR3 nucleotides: TGCGCCAGCAGCTTCAATATCCCTGGGGGTGAGCAGTTCTTC. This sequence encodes CASSFNIPGGEQFF.

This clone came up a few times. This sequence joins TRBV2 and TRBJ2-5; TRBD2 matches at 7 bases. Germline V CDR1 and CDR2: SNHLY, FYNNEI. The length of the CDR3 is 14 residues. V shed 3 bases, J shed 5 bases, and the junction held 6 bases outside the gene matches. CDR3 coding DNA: TGTGCCAGCAGTGAGCAGCGGGACGTTGAGACCCAGTACTTC. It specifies CASSEQRDVETQYF. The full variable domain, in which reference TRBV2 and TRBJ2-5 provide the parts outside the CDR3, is EPEVTQTPSHQVTQMGQEVILRCVPISNHLYFYWYRQILGQKVEFLVSFYNNEISEKSEIFDDQFSVERPDGSNFTLKIRSTKLEDSAMYFCASSEQRDVETQYFGPGTRLLVL.

The CDR3 sequence: CASSNTGLYTEAFF. CDR3 sequence (DNA): TGTGCCAGCAGCAATACAGGGCTATACACTGAAGCTTTCTTT. The chain recombines TRBV7-8 with TRBJ1-1; maybe TRBD1 (6 bases). V was cut by 5 bases and J by 3 bases, with 13 bases left in between. This CDR3 is 14 amino acids long. The germline CDR1 and CDR2 sequences are SGHVS and FQNEAQ.

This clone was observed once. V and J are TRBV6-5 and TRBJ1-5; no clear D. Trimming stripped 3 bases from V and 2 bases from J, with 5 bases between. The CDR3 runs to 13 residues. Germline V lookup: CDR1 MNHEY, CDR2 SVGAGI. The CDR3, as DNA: TGTGCCAGCAGTTATATTGGCAATCAGCCCCAGCATTTT. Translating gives CASSYIGNQPQHF.

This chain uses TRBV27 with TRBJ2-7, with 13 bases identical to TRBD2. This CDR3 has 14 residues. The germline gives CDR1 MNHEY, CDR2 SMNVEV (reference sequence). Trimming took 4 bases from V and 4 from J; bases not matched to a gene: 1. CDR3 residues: CASSWTSGRYEQYF. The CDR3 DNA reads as TGTGCCAGCAGTTGGACTAGCGGGAGATACGAGCAGTACTTC.

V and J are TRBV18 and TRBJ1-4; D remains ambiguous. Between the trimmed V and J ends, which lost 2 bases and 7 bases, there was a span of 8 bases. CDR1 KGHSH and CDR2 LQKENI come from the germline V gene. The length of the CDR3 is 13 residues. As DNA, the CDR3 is TGTGCCAGCTCACCAGCGGCGGGTGAAAAACTGTTTTTT. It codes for CASSPAAGEKLFF.

The CDR3 DNA reads as TGTGCCAGCAGCCAAGCCATGACAGGGGGGTACGAGCAGTACTTC. Residues: CASSQAMTGGYEQYF. J is TRBJ2-7 and V is TRBV14; 9 bases fit TRBD1. The CDR3 length is 15 residues. The trim removed 1 base at V and 4 bases at J, leaving 5 bases unmatched. Looked up from germline, CDR1 is SGHDN and CDR2 is FVKESK.

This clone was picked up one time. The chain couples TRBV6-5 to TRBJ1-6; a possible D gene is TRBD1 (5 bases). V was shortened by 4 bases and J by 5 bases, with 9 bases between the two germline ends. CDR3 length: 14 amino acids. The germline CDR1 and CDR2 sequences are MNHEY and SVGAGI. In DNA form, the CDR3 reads TGTGCCAGCAGTTTGGACACAAATAATTCACCCCTCCACTTT. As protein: CASSLDTNNSPLHF.

The CDR3 is CSPAERLNTGELFF. The CDR3 region has the DNA TGCAGCCCTGCGGAAAGGTTGAACACCGGGGAGCTGTTTTTT. The chain is built from TRBV29-1 and TRBJ2-2; D not resolved. V lost 8 bases and J 1 base, leaving 14 bases between the germline ends. CDR1 is SQVTM and CDR2 is ANQGSEA in the germline V gene. The CDR3 extends over 14 amino acids.

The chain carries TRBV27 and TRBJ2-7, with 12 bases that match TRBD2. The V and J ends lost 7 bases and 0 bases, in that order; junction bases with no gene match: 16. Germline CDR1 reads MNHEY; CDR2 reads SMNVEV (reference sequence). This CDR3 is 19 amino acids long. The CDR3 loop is CASNRAGLAGGPHSYEQYF. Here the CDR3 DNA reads TGTGCCAGCAACCGTGCGGGGCTAGCGGGAGGGCCTCACTCCTACGAGCAGTACTTC.

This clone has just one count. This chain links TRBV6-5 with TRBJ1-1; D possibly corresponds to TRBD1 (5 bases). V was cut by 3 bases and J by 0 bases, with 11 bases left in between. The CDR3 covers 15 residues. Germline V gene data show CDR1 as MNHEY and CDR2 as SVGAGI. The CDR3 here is CASSYDRGLNTEAFF. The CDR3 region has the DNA TGTGCCAGCAGTTATGACAGAGGATTGAACACTGAAGCTTTCTTT.

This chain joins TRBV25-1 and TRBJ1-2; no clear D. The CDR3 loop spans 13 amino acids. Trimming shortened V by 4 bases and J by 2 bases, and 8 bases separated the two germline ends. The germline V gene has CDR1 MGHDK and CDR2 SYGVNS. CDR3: CASSGAPNYGYTF. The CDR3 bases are TGTGCCAGCAGTGGGGCCCCAAACTATGGCTACACCTTC.

In DNA, the CDR3 is TGTGCCAGCAGTTTAGTGCGGGCTAGTGGCAATGAGCAGTTCTTC. It specifies CASSLVRASGNEQFF. This chain uses TRBV27 with TRBJ2-1; weak D call: TRBD2 (5 bases). The V gene's germline CDR1 is MNHEY and CDR2 SMNVEV (reference sequence). V shed 2 bases and J shed 6 bases, with 14 bases lying between them. The length of the CDR3 is 15 residues.

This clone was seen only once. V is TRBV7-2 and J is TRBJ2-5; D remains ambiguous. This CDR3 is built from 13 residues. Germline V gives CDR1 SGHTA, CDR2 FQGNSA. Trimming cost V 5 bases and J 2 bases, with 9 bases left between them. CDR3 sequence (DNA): TGTGCCAGCAGCGCCCGGCTGCAAGAGACCCAGTACTTC. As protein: CASSARLQETQYF.

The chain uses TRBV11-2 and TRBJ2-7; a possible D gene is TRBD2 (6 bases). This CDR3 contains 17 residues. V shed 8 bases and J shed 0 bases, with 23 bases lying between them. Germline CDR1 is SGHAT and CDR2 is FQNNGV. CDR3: CASRNPSRGFSSYEQYF. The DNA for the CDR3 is TGTGCCAGCCGGAACCCTTCGCGGGGATTTAGCTCCTACGAGCAGTACTTC.

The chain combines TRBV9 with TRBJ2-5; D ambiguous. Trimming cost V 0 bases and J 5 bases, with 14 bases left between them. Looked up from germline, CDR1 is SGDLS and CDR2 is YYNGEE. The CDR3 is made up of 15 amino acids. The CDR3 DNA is TGTGCCAGCAGCGTAGCTACGGGCAGGCCGGAGACCCAGTACTTC. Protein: CASSVATGRPETQYF.

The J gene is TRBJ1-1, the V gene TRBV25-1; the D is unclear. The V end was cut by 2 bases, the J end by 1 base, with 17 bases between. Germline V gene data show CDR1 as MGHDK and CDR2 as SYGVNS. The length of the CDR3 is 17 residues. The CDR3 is CASSERAGWGRNTEAFF. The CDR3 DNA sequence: TGTGCCAGCAGTGAACGGGCAGGATGGGGTCGGAACACTGAAGCTTTCTTT. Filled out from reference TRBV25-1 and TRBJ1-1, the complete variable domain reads EADIYQTPRYLVIGTGKKITLECSQTMGHDKMYWYQQDPGMELHLIHYSYGVNSTEKGDLSSESTVSRIRTEHFPLTLESARPSHTSQYLCASSERAGWGRNTEAFFGQGTRLTVV.

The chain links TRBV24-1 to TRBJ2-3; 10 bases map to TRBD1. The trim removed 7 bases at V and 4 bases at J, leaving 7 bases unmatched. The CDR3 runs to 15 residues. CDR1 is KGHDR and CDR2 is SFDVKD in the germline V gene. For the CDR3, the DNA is TGTGCCACCAGGGAGACAGGGGGCGGTTCAGATACGCAGTATTTT. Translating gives CATRETGGGSDTQYF.